Below are 20 T cell receptor beta chains sequenced from a single sample in a study of T cells in Graves' hyperthyroidism and ophthalmopathy. Amplification targeted TCR beta CDR3 regions from RNA transcripts. The primer set for the first-round RT-PCR of the TCR CDR3 was HTBI. TCRdb recomputed calls from the multiplex PCR reads with MiXCR, one row per CDR3 protein. The sample contains about 690,000 distinct CDR3 sequences, approximately 15% of which appear only once. The sample was blood. These receptors came from a man aged 50 or older with Graves' hyperthyroidism.

This clonotype was detected ten times or more. The chain combines TRBV6-1 with TRBJ2-7; D is undetermined. Germline V gene sequence: CDR1 MNHNS, CDR2 SASEGT. V was pared by 6 bases and J by 5 bases, with 11 bases between. This CDR3 is built from 12 residues. The CDR3 reads CASSGGPHEQYF. CDR3 DNA sequence: TGTGCCAGCAGCGGCGGTCCCCACGAGCAGTACTTC.

V and J are TRBV6-4 and TRBJ2-7; unclear D gene. Trimming shortened V by 6 bases and J by 0 bases, and 12 bases separated the two germline ends. Germline CDR1 is MRHNA and CDR2 is SNTAGT. The CDR3 covers 14 residues. The DNA for the CDR3 is TGTGCCAGCAGAGAGAGTGCCCTCTCCTACGAGCAGTACTTC. Amino acids: CASRESALSYEQYF.

This clonotype appeared many times. The V and J genes are TRBV28 and TRBJ1-5, with D maybe TRBD1 (6 bases). V gave up 5 bases and J gave up 2 bases, with 13 bases separating them. Germline CDR1 reads MDHEN; CDR2 reads SYDVKM. The CDR3 covers 15 residues. The CDR3 sequence: CASSVLAGGNQPQHF. CDR3 DNA: TGTGCCAGCAGTGTCCTTGCAGGGGGCAATCAGCCCCAGCATTTT.

This clonotype was detected many times. This sequence joins TRBV6-1 and TRBJ2-1; possible D gene TRBD1, 6 bases. Germline V lookup: CDR1 MNHNS, CDR2 SASEGT. The CDR3 is made up of 11 amino acids. The V end was cut by 10 bases, the J end by 8 bases, with 12 bases between. The CDR3 bases are TGTGCCATCTTACAGGGATATGAGCAGTTCTTC. Its translation: CAILQGYEQFF.

The chain uses TRBV2 and TRBJ2-7, with 8 bases lining up with TRBD1. CDR1 SNHLY and CDR2 FYNNEI come from the germline V gene. The CDR3 covers 14 residues. V lost 6 bases, J lost 1 base, and 5 bases stayed unmatched. The CDR3 DNA is TGTGCCAGCAGGGACAGGGAATTTTCCTACGAGCAGTACTTC. Translation gives CASRDREFSYEQYF.

This chain connects TRBV11-2 to TRBJ2-3; D may be TRBD1 (5 bases). V dropped 1 base and J dropped 6 bases, with 14 bases sitting between them. Germline CDR1 reads SGHAT; CDR2 reads FQNNGV. The CDR3 has 15 amino acids. The CDR3 nucleotides read TGTGCCAGCAGCTTAGTAGGCAGGGAAAGGGATACGCAGTATTTT. As protein: CASSLVGRERDTQYF.

Ten or more counts support this clonotype. The chain recombines TRBV9 with TRBJ2-5; D may be TRBD1 or TRBD2 (6 bases each). This CDR3 contains 15 residues. Germline V CDR1 and CDR2: SGDLS, YYNGEE. V was pared by 0 bases and J by 2 bases, with 11 bases between. The CDR3, as DNA: TGTGCCAGCAGCGTAGAAGGGGGAGGACAAGAGACCCAGTACTTC. Its translation is CASSVEGGGQETQYF.

CDR3 amino acids: CASADRWTGNYGYTF. The CDR3 coding sequence is TGTGCCAGCGCCGATCGGTGGACAGGCAACTATGGCTACACCTTC. The V gene is TRBV3-1, the J gene TRBJ1-2; 7 bases align to TRBD1. This CDR3 comprises 15 residues. From germline, CDR1 is LGHDT and CDR2 YNNKEL (reference sequence). Trimming at V came to 8 bases and at J to 2 bases, leaving 11 bases not matched to a gene.

This clonotype was recorded many times. The CDR3 region is CASRRVGGASYNEQFF. In DNA form, the CDR3 reads TGTGCCAGCAGGCGGGTTGGCGGGGCCTCCTACAATGAGCAGTTCTTC. This rearrangement joins TRBV7-2 to TRBJ2-1, with D perhaps matching TRBD2 (6 bases). Germline values: CDR1 SGHTA, CDR2 FQGNSA. The V gene lost 6 bases and the J gene lost 0 bases, with 15 bases spanning the gap. The CDR3 loop spans 16 amino acids.

With regard to this clonotype: An end of the junction differs from the germline gene, which may be a read error. The chain carries TRBV18 and TRBJ2-5; weak D call: TRBD1 (6 bases). Germline V CDR1 and CDR2: KGHSH, LQKENI. This CDR3 contains 13 residues. This CDR3 is CASTWTAHETQHF. In DNA form, the CDR3 reads TGTGCCAGCACGTGGACAGCTCACGAGACCCAGCACTTC.

This chain connects TRBV18 to TRBJ2-3; the match to TRBD1 covers 8 bases. CDR1 is KGHSH and CDR2 is LQKENI in the germline V gene. CDR3 length: 16 residues. J gave up 0 bases and V 0 bases, and 2 bases lay outside the gene matches. The CDR3 DNA reads TGTGCCAGCTCACCACCCACAGGGGGAAGCACAGATACGCAGTATTTT. Protein sequence: CASSPPTGGSTDTQYF.

The chain uses TRBV24-1 and TRBJ2-2, with D maybe TRBD2 (6 bases). Germline V gene sequence: CDR1 KGHDR, CDR2 SFDVKD. V was clipped by 0 bases and J by 1 base, with 14 bases between them. The CDR3 covers 18 residues. The CDR3 region is CATSDLPARGENTGELFF. The CDR3 region has the DNA TGTGCCACCAGTGATTTGCCTGCTCGCGGGGAGAACACCGGGGAGCTGTTTTTT.

This chain connects TRBV12-3 or TRBV12-4 to TRBJ2-3; tentative D call: TRBD2 (7 bases). Trimming took 1 base from V and 2 from J, leaving 19 bases between them. The CDR3 is 18 residues long. CDR3 protein: CASSLGRGLLPSTDTQYF. The CDR3 nucleotides read TGTGCCAGCAGTTTAGGGCGGGGGCTCCTCCCCTCCACAGATACGCAGTATTTT.

This clonotype was seen a few times. This sequence joins TRBV12-3 or TRBV12-4 and TRBJ2-7, with D possibly matching TRBD2 (6 bases). The CDR3 consists of 11 residues. V shed 3 bases and J shed 7 bases, with 7 bases lying between them. CDR3 residues: CASSFREEQYF. The CDR3, as DNA: TGTGCCAGCAGTTTCCGGGAGGAGCAGTACTTC.

The table lists this clonotype with many counts. This chain uses TRBV14 with TRBJ2-3; no definite D call. V lost 3 bases, J lost 2 bases, and 0 bases lay in between. The length of the CDR3 is 11 residues. The germline CDR1 and CDR2 sequences are SGHDN and FVKESK. The DNA of the CDR3 is TGTGCCAGCAGCCACACAGATACGCAGTATTTT. It is translated as CASSHTDTQYF.

This clonotype was recorded a few times. For the CDR3, the DNA is TGTGCCAGCAGTGAAGCGCTTCCCCCGGGCTATGGCTACACCTTC. Translation gives CASSEALPPGYGYTF. The chain joins TRBV2 to TRBJ1-2; no clear D gene. The germline gives CDR1 SNHLY, CDR2 FYNNEI. V was pared by 0 bases and J by 4 bases, with 12 bases between. The CDR3 has 15 residues.

The table lists this clonotype with a count of one. V gene TRBV29-1 combines with J gene TRBJ1-2; D uncertain. There are 13 residues in the CDR3. From germline, CDR1 is SQVTM and CDR2 ANQGSEA. The ends were cut back, 4 bases at V and 0 bases at J, with 9 bases in the middle. The CDR3 bases are TGCAGCGTTGGATCTGCCGCTAACTATGGCTACACCTTC. It codes for CSVGSAANYGYTF.

This clonotype has only one observation. This chain joins TRBV20-1 and TRBJ2-3; 11 bases are shared with TRBD2. In germline, CDR1 is DFQATT, CDR2 SNEGSKA (reference sequence). Trimming removed 5 bases from V and 4 bases from J; junction bases left unmatched: 11. The CDR3 is 16 amino acids. CDR3: CSAVFSGRVGPDTQYF. In DNA form, the CDR3 reads TGCAGTGCTGTATTTAGCGGGAGGGTTGGCCCAGATACGCAGTATTTT.

This chain links TRBV20-1 with TRBJ1-1; TRBD1 is a possible D gene (5 bases). There are 13 residues in the CDR3. The V and J ends lost 0 bases and 5 bases respectively, with 10 bases between them. Germline V gene data show CDR1 as DFQATT and CDR2 as SNEGSKA (reference sequence). This CDR3 reads CSARDSGKTEAFF. CDR3 in DNA: TGCAGTGCTAGAGATTCAGGGAAAACTGAAGCTTTCTTT.

This clonotype was counted many times. The chain has TRBV7-2 and TRBJ2-3; 14 nucleotides agree with TRBD2. Germline assignment: CDR1 SGHTA and CDR2 FQGNSA. The CDR3 has 16 amino acids. V shed 2 bases and J 4 bases; nucleotides not matched to a gene: 2. The CDR3 sequence is CASSLMGLAGADTQYF. CDR3 nucleotides: TGTGCCAGCAGCTTAATGGGACTAGCGGGAGCAGATACGCAGTATTTT.